These 7 T cell receptor beta chains share one sample of origin, sequenced in a study of post-analysis software for immune sequencing data (dated by TCRdb to about 2015). The paper's findings and limits, for the study overall: Significantly higher frequencies in patients than in controls were found for five or six TRBV segments, including TRBV5-6, TRBV5-1 and TRBV20-1.

Antigens for these TCRs are unknown. Receptor amplification or capture employed PCR. The listed sequencing device is Illumina HiSeq 2500. Unique molecular identifiers were incorporated into TCR beta cDNA libraries to reduce PCR and sequencing biases. TCRdb handled the public reads itself, with Q25 trimming in fastp and clone calling in MiXCR, and kept productive beta chains. Rows with a matching CDR3 protein are joined into one entry that keeps the most common DNA and genes. The sample table contains 750,000 to 950,000 distinct CDR3 sequences; only one count was recorded for roughly half of them. About 4.5% of the sample belongs to the ten largest clones. Source material: blood. The receptors shown here come from a girl between 10 and 17 years old with multiple sclerosis.

The chain employs TRBV10-3 and TRBJ2-1; 12 bases are shared with TRBD2. Trimming removed 5 bases from V and 4 bases from J; junction bases left unmatched: 3. The V gene's germline CDR1 is ENHRY and CDR2 SYGVKD. The length of the CDR3 is 15 residues. The CDR3 spells CAISTTSGGYNEQFF. The CDR3, as DNA: TGTGCCATCAGTACCACTAGCGGGGGGTACAATGAGCAGTTCTTC.

V is TRBV21-1 and J is TRBJ1-1; the D call TRBD1 from the table was never checked on the DNA. TRBV21-1 constitutes a pseudogene. CDR3 length: 21 amino acids. As DNA, the CDR3 is TGTGCCAGCAGCAAACCGGTAGGGACAGGGGGCAGGAGTTTCGGGAACACTGAAGCTTTCTTT. Translation: CASSKPVGTGGRSFGNTEAFF.

This clonotype was detected only a few times. The chain uses TRBV4-2 and TRBJ1-2, with D possibly TRBD1 on 6 matching bases. Germline V CDR1 and CDR2: LGHNA, YNFKEQ. The CDR3 runs 15 residues. Trimming removed 1 base from V and 2 bases from J, with 11 bases in between. The CDR3 DNA is TGTGCCAGCAGCCAAGGGCGGGGGCGGAACTATGGCTACACCTTC. Its translation: CASSQGRGRNYGYTF.

V gene TRBV2 combines with J gene TRBJ2-3, with TRBD2 matching 11 bases. Germline values: CDR1 SNHLY, CDR2 FYNNEI. The CDR3 extends over 13 amino acids. CDR3 nucleotides: TGTGCTAAGCGACTAGCGGGGCCAGATACGCAGTATTTT. Translating gives CAKRLAGPDTQYF.

The rearrangement uses TRBV7-8 and TRBJ1-1; TRBD1 matches at 7 bases. Germline trimming cut 3 bases from V and 3 bases from J; bases unmatched to any gene: 4. The CDR3 has 14 residues. Germline lookup yields CDR1 SGHVS and CDR2 FQNEAQ. Here the CDR3 reads CASSFDRVDTEAFF. The CDR3, as DNA: TGTGCCAGCAGCTTCGACAGGGTTGACACTGAAGCTTTCTTT.

The chain uses TRBV20-1 and TRBJ2-5; D is possibly TRBD1 or TRBD2 (6 bases each). The CDR3 spans 11 residues. Germline V CDR1 and CDR2: DFQATT, SNEGSKA (reference sequence). Trimming took 4 bases from V and 5 from J, leaving 8 bases between them. CDR3 sequence reads: CSANGGETQYF. The CDR3 region has the DNA TGCAGTGCTAACGGGGGCGAGACCCAGTACTTC.

This clonotype was seen a few times. This rearrangement joins TRBV20-1 to TRBJ2-4; D is perhaps TRBD1 (6 bases). Trimming shortened V by 0 bases and J by 2 bases, and 17 bases separated the two germline ends. This CDR3 is built from 17 residues. Germline V gene data show CDR1 as DFQATT and CDR2 as SNEGSKA (reference sequence). CDR3 nucleotides: TGCAGTGCTAGAGAAGTTCGGCAGGGGCCAACCAAAAACATTCAGTACTTC. Translated: CSAREVRQGPTKNIQYF.